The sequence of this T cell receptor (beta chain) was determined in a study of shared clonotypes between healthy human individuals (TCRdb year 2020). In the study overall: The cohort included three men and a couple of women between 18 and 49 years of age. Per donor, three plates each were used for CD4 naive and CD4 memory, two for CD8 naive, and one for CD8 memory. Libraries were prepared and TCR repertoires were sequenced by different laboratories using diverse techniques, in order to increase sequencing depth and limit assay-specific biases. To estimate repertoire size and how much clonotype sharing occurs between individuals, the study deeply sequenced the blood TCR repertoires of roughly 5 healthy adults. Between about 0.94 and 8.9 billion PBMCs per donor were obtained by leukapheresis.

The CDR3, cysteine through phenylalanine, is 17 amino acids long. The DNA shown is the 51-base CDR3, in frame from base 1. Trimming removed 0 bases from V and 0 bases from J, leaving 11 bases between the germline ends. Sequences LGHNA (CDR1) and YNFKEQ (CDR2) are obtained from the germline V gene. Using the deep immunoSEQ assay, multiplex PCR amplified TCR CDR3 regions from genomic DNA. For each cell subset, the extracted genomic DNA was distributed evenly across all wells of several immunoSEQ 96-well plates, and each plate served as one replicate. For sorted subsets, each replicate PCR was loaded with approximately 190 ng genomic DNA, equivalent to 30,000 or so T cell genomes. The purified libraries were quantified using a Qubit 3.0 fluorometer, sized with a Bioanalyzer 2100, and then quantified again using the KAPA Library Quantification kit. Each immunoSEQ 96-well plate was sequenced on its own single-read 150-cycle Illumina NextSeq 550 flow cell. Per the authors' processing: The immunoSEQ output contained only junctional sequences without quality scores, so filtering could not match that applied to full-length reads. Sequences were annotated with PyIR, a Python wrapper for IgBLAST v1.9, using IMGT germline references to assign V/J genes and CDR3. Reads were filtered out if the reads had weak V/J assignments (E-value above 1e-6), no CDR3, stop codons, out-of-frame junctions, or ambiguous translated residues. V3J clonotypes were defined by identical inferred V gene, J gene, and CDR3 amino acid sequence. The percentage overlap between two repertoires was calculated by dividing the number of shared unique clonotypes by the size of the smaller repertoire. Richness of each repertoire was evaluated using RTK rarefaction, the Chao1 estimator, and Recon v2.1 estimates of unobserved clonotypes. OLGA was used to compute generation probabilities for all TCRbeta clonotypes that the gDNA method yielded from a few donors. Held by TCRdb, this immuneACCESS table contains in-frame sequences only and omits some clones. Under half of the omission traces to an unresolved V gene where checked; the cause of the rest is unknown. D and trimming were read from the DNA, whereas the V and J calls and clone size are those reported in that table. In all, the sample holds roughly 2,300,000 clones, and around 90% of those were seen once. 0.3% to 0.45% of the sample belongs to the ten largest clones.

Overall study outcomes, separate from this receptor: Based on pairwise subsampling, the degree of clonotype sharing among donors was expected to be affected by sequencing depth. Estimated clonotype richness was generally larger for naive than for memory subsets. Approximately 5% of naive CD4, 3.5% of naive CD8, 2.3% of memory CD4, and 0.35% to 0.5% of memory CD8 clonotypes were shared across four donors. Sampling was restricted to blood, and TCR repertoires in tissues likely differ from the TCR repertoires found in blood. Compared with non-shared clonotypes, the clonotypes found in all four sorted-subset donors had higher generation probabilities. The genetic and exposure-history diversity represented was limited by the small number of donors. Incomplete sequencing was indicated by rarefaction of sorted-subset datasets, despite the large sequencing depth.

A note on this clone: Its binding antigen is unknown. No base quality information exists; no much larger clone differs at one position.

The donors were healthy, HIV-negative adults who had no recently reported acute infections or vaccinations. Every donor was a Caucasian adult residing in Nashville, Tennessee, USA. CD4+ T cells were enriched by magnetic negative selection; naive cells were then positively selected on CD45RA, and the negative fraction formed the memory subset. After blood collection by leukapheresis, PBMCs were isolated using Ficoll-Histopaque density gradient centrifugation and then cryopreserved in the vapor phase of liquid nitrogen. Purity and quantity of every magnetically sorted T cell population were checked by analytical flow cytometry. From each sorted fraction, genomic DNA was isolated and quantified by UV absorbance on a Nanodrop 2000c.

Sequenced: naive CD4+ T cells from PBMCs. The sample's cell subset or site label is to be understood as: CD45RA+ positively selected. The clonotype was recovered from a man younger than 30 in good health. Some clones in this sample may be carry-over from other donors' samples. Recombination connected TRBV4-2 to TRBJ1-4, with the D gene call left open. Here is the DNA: TGTGCCAGCAGCCAAGAAGCAACCCCAGCAACTAATGAAAAACTGTTTTTT. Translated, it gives CASSQEATPATNEKLFF.